One and the same sample provided the 22 T cell receptor beta chains below, sequenced in a study of response to subunit inactivated influenza vaccine. Each CDR3 protein is one row after TCRdb ran MiXCR on the RT-PCR reads. The sample yields 530,000 or so distinct CDR3 sequences, approximately 12% seen once. The material was PBMCs from blood, obtained on the day of vaccination. These receptors were collected from a man in his fifties who received an inactivated influenza vaccine.

The chain carries TRBV4-2 and TRBJ2-4; D not resolved. CDR1 is LGHNA, CDR2 YNFKEQ, per germline. Trimming took off 0 bases at V and 6 bases at J, with 12 bases between the two ends. CDR3 size: 15 residues. DNA of the CDR3: TGTGCCAGCAGCCAAGATTATCTTGGGGTAAACATTCAGTACTTC. Protein sequence: CASSQDYLGVNIQYF.

This clonotype was seen more than once but under ten times. This chain uses TRBV11-2 with TRBJ2-2; D possibly corresponds to TRBD2 (5 bases). The CDR3 covers 14 residues. V shed 8 bases and J shed 2 bases, with 12 bases lying between them. Germline V gives CDR1 SGHAT, CDR2 FQNNGV. The CDR3 is CASVRTRNTGELFF. CDR3 nucleotide sequence: TGTGCCAGCGTGAGGACTCGAAACACCGGGGAGCTGTTTTTT.

Many counts were recorded for this clonotype. The CDR3 region has the DNA TGCAGTGCTAGAGATCTTCAGGGAATGACTAATGAAAAACTGTTTTTT. Residues: CSARDLQGMTNEKLFF. The rearrangement links TRBV20-1 to TRBJ1-4, with D perhaps matching TRBD1 (5 bases). Germline CDR1 and CDR2: DFQATT and SNEGSKA (reference sequence). The V end was cut by 0 bases, the J end by 2 bases, with 13 bases between. The CDR3 length is 16 residues.

This clonotype was seen only a few times. The chain employs TRBV28 and TRBJ1-2; D is undetermined. The ends were cut back, 1 base at V and 0 bases at J, with 12 bases in the middle. CDR1 MDHEN and CDR2 SYDVKM come from the germline V gene. The CDR3 runs to 16 residues. The CDR3 is CASSLYKLPSNYGYTF. CDR3 DNA: TGTGCCAGCAGTTTATATAAGCTCCCGTCTAACTATGGCTACACCTTC.

This clonotype turned up a few times. V usage is TRBV5-1 and J usage is TRBJ2-5, with D perhaps matching TRBD2 (6 bases). This CDR3 comprises 14 residues. Germline CDR1 reads SGHRS; CDR2 reads YFSETQ. Deletions cut 3 bases from V and 3 bases from J, with 12 bases between. The CDR3 protein is CASSWSSGEETQYF. The CDR3 DNA reads TGCGCCAGCAGCTGGAGCTCGGGGGAAGAGACCCAGTACTTC.

This clonotype has at least ten counts. The V and J genes are TRBV4-1 and TRBJ2-5; 7 bases match TRBD2. Germline V lookup: CDR1 MGHRA, CDR2 YSYEKL. The CDR3 totals 14 residues. The ends lost 4 bases at V and 2 bases at J; junction bases unmatched: 4. CDR3 protein: CASSLSGAQETQYF. DNA for the CDR3: TGCGCCAGCAGCCTCAGCGGGGCTCAAGAGACCCAGTACTTC.

This clonotype was counted between two and nine times. The V gene is TRBV28, the J gene TRBJ2-1; 8 bases are shared with TRBD2. This CDR3 has 15 residues. CDR1 and CDR2 (germline): MDHEN, SYDVKM. After removal of 6 bases from V and 6 bases from J, the junction contained 10 bases not matched to a gene. The CDR3: CASSLREGGRNEQFF. CDR3 bases: TGTGCCAGCAGCCTCCGGGAGGGAGGGCGCAATGAGCAGTTCTTC.

There are many counts of this clonotype. The CDR3 spells CSARDKSSGRNEQFF. DNA of the CDR3: TGCAGTGCTAGAGATAAGTCTAGCGGGAGAAATGAGCAGTTCTTC. J is TRBJ2-1 and V is TRBV20-1; 10 positions agree with TRBD2. CDR3 length equals 15 residues. Germline loops: CDR1 DFQATT, CDR2 SNEGSKA (reference sequence). V trimming: 0 bases; J trimming: 7 bases; junction bases outside the gene matches: 6.

The chain is built from TRBV18 and TRBJ2-1, with D hard to call. This CDR3 has 13 residues. V lost 3 bases and J lost 4, with 7 bases in between. Germline values: CDR1 KGHSH, CDR2 LQKENI. CDR3 residues: CASSPIAYNEQFF. In DNA form, the CDR3 reads TGTGCCAGCTCACCCATAGCATACAATGAGCAGTTCTTC. Based on the CDR3 plus reference TRBV18 and TRBJ2-1, the full variable domain is NAGVMQNPRHLVRRRGQEARLRCSPMKGHSHVYWYRQLPEEGLKFMVYLQKENIIDESGMPKERFSAEFPKEGPSILRIQQVVRGDSAAYFCASSPIAYNEQFFGPGTRLTVL.

This clonotype was counted a few times. The rearrangement joins TRBV4-1 to TRBJ1-6; D gene unclear. Trimming left V 0 bases short and J 4 bases short, with 7 bases between. The CDR3 runs 15 residues. Germline values: CDR1 MGHRA, CDR2 YSYEKL. CDR3 in amino acids: CASSQDLTYNSPLHF. The CDR3 bases are TGCGCCAGCAGCCAAGATCTAACATATAATTCACCCCTCCACTTT.

The chain joins TRBV10-3 to TRBJ2-5, with a possible D match to TRBD2 (5 bases). Germline loops: CDR1 ENHRY, CDR2 SYGVKD. Trimming left V 0 bases short and J 4 bases short, with 12 bases between. There are 15 residues in the CDR3. The CDR3: CAISESASRSETQYF. The CDR3 DNA is TGTGCCATCAGTGAGTCAGCTAGCCGTTCAGAGACCCAGTACTTC.

This clonotype has more than one count but fewer than ten. The chain uses TRBV28 and TRBJ2-1; 15 bases agree with TRBD2. Germline loops: CDR1 MDHEN, CDR2 SYDVKM. The CDR3 sequence is 18 residues long. Trimming cost V 11 bases and J 0 bases; bases outside gene matches: 11. The CDR3 DNA follows: TGTGCCGGGGCGGGGACTAGCGGGAGGTTCAGCTCCTACAATGAGCAGTTCTTC. Its protein product is CAGAGTSGRFSSYNEQFF.

J is TRBJ2-7 and V is TRBV5-1; D gene unclear. From germline, CDR1 is SGHRS and CDR2 YFSETQ. CDR3 length: 13 residues. Trimming cost V 0 bases and J 6 bases, with 10 bases left between them. The CDR3 bases are TGCGCCAGCAGCTTGGATCCACAGCGCGAGCAGTACTTC. Its protein product is CASSLDPQREQYF.

The rearrangement uses TRBV7-2 and TRBJ1-2, with TRBD1 as a possible D gene (5 bases). CDR1 is SGHTA and CDR2 is FQGNSA in the germline V gene. Trimming removed 0 bases from V and 6 bases from J, with 11 bases in between. This CDR3 is 14 amino acids long. The CDR3 DNA reads as TGTGCCAGCAGCTTAGCTAGCGCGGGGCATGGCTACACCTTC. Its translation is CASSLASAGHGYTF.

The chain joins TRBV20-1 to TRBJ2-3; D may be TRBD2 (6 bases). The germline V and J ends were trimmed by 6 bases and 6 bases, with 13 bases remaining between them. The CDR3 sequence is 12 residues long. Germline V CDR1 and CDR2: DFQATT, SNEGSKA (reference sequence). CDR3 nucleotide sequence: TGCAGTGCCAGTCAGGGACTTGATACGCAGTATTTT. This encodes CSASQGLDTQYF.

This clonotype showed up just a few times. J is TRBJ2-1 and V is TRBV20-1, with D possibly TRBD1 on 6 matching bases. V lost 6 bases and J lost 10, with 19 bases in between. This CDR3 region has 13 residues. Germline V gene sequence: CDR1 DFQATT, CDR2 SNEGSKA (reference sequence). CDR3 residues: CSAIKPGHFEQFF. Written as DNA, the CDR3 is TGCAGTGCCATAAAGCCGGGACATTTCGAGCAGTTCTTC.

This clonotype was observed a handful of times. The chain is built from TRBV18 and TRBJ2-1; 9 nucleotides line up with TRBD1. V lost 3 bases and J lost 5; bases outside the gene matches: 5. The V gene's germline CDR1 is KGHSH and CDR2 LQKENI. The CDR3 runs to 15 residues. CDR3 nucleotides: TGTGCCAGCTCACCCGGGACAGGGTCGCACAATGAGCAGTTCTTC. The encoded protein is CASSPGTGSHNEQFF.

This clonotype was picked up a small number of times. The rearrangement uses TRBV7-2 and TRBJ2-1; TRBD1 matches at 8 bases. CDR3 size: 15 residues. Trimming took 6 bases from V and 0 from J; bases not matched to a gene: 4. CDR1 SGHTA and CDR2 FQGNSA come from the germline V gene. In DNA form, the CDR3 reads TGTGCCAGCAGTTGGACAGGGAGCTCCTACAATGAGCAGTTCTTC. Protein sequence: CASSWTGSSYNEQFF.

The chain joins TRBV12-3 or TRBV12-4 to TRBJ2-7, with 7 positions matching TRBD2. The CDR3 totals 13 residues. The trim removed 5 bases at V and 3 bases at J, leaving 4 bases unmatched. This chain's CDR3 is CASSAGLRYEQYF. In DNA form, the CDR3 reads TGTGCCAGCAGTGCGGGACTACGCTACGAGCAGTACTTC.

This clonotype occurred a few times. The rearrangement links TRBV29-1 to TRBJ2-1, with TRBD2 matching 11 bases. With V trimmed by 4 bases and J by 2 bases, 7 bases remained unmatched. This CDR3 comprises 16 residues. Germline CDR1 SQVTM, CDR2 ANQGSEA. In DNA, the CDR3 is TGCAGCGTTGGGTATAGCGGGGGGGCCCCCTACAATGAGCAGTTCTTC. This codes for CSVGYSGGAPYNEQFF.

This clonotype was counted a few times. The chain joins TRBV20-1 to TRBJ2-5; TRBD1 agrees at 9 bases. This CDR3 spans 13 amino acids. V lost 5 bases to trimming and J lost 2 bases; unmatched junction nucleotides: 3. CDR1 DFQATT and CDR2 SNEGSKA come from the germline V gene (reference sequence). In nucleotides, the CDR3 is TGCAGTGCTGCAGGACAGGGGCAAGAGACCCAGTACTTC. Translating gives CSAAGQGQETQYF.

In its sample, this clonotype was seen a few times. The rearrangement links TRBV5-1 to TRBJ2-5; D is ambiguous. V dropped 4 bases and J dropped 2 bases, with 15 bases sitting between them. Germline V gives CDR1 SGHRS, CDR2 YFSETQ. The length of the CDR3 is 15 residues. The chain's CDR3 is CASSQRMMVQETQYF. The CDR3 DNA reads TGCGCCAGCAGCCAACGGATGATGGTTCAAGAGACCCAGTACTTC.